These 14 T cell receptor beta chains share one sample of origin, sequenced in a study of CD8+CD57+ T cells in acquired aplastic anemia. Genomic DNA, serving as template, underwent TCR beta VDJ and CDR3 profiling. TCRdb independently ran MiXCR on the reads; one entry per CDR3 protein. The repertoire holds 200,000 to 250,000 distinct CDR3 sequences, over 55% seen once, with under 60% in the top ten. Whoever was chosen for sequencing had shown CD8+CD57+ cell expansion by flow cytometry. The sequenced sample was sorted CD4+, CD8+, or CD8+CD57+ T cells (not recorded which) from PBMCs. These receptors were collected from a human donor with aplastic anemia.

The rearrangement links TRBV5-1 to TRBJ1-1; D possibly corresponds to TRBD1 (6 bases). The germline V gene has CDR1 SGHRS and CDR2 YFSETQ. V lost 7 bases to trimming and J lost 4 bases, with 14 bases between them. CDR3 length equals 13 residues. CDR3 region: CASGLTGGTEAFF. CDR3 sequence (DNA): TGCGCCAGCGGCCTGACAGGAGGCACTGAAGCTTTCTTT. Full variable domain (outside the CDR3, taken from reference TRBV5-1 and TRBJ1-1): KAGVTQTPRYLIKTRGQQVTLSCSPISGHRSVSWYQQTPGQGLQFLFEYFSETQRNKGNFPGRFSGRQFSNSRSEMNVSTLELGDSALYLCASGLTGGTEAFFGQGTRLTVV.

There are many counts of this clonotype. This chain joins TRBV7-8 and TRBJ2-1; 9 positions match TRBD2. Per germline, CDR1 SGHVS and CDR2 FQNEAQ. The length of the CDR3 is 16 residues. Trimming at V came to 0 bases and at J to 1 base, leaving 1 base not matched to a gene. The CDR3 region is CASSLAAGGSYNEQFF. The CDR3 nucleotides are TGTGCCAGCAGCTTAGCAGCGGGGGGTTCCTACAATGAGCAGTTCTTC.

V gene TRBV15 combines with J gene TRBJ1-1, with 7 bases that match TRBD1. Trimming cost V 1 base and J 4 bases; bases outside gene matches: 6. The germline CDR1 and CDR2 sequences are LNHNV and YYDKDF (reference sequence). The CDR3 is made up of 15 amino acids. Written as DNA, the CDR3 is TGTGCCACCAGCAGAGGGAGGGGGCTGGGCACTGAAGCTTTCTTT. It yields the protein CATSRGRGLGTEAFF.

The DNA of the CDR3 is TGTGCCAGCAGTGAATATAGGACTAGCGGGGGACGGGAGACCCAGTACTTC. It specifies CASSEYRTSGGRETQYF. This chain joins TRBV25-1 and TRBJ2-5; 13 bases match TRBD2. The CDR3 contains 17 residues. With 0 bases clipped from V and 5 bases from J, the junction kept 6 bases outside the gene matches. Germline CDR1 MGHDK, CDR2 SYGVNS.

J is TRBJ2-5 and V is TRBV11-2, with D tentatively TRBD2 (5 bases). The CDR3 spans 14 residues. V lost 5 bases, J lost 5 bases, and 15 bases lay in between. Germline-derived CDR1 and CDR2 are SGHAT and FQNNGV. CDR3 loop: CASSRPTKLETQYF. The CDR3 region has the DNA TGTGCCAGCAGCCGCCCGACTAAGCTGGAGACCCAGTACTTC.

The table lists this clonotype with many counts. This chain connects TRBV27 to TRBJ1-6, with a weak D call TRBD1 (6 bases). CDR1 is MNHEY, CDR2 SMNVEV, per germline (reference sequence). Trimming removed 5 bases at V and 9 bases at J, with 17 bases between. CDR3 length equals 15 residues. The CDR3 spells CASSLAGGAGSPLHF. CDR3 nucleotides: TGTGCCAGCAGTCTCGCCGGGGGGGCCGGTTCACCCCTCCACTTT.

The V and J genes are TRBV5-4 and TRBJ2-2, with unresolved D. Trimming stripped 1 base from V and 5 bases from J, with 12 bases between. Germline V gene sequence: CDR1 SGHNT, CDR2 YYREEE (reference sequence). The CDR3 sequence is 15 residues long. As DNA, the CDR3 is TGTGCCAGCAGCTTGTCAGTCCCGGCAACCGGGGAGCTGTTTTTT. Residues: CASSLSVPATGELFF.

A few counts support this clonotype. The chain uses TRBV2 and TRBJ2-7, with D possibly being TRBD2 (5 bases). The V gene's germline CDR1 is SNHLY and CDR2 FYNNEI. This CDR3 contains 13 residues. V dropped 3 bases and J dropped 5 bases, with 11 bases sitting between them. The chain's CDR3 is CASSDGGSDEQYF. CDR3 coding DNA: TGTGCCAGCAGTGATGGTGGGAGCGACGAGCAGTACTTC. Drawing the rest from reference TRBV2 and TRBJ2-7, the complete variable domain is EPEVTQTPSHQVTQMGQEVILRCVPISNHLYFYWYRQILGQKVEFLVSFYNNEISEKSEIFDDQFSVERPDGSNFTLKIRSTKLEDSAMYFCASSDGGSDEQYFGPGTRLTVT.

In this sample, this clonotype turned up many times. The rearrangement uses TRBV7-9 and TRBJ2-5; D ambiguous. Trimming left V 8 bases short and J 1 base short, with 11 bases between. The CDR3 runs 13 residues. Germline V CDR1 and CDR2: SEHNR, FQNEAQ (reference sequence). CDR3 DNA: TGTGCCAGCTTCGCGAACCTCCAAGAGACCCAGTACTTC. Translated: CASFANLQETQYF.

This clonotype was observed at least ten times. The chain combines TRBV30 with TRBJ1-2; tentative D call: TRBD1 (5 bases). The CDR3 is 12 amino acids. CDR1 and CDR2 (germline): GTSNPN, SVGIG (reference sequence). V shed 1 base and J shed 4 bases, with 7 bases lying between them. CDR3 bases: TGTGCCTGGAGTGGGGGGTCCTATGGCTACACCTTC. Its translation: CAWSGGSYGYTF.

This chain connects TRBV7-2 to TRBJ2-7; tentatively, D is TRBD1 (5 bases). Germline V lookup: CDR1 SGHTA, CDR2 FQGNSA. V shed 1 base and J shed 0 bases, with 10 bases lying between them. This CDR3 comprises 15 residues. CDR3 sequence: CASSLGRQFSYEQYF. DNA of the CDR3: TGTGCCAGCAGCTTAGGCCGACAGTTCTCCTACGAGCAGTACTTC.

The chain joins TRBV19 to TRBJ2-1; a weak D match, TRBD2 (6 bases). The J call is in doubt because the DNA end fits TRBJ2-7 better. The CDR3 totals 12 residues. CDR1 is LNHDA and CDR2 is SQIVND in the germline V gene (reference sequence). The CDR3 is CASTSGGYEQYF. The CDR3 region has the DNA TGTGCCAGTACCTCCGGGGGATACGAGCAGTACTTC.

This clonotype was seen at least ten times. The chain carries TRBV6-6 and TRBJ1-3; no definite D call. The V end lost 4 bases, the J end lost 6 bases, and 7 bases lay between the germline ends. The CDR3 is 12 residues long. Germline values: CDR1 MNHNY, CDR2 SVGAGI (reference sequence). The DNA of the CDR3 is TGTGCCAGCAGTTTAGGTGAAAACACCATATATTTT. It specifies CASSLGENTIYF.

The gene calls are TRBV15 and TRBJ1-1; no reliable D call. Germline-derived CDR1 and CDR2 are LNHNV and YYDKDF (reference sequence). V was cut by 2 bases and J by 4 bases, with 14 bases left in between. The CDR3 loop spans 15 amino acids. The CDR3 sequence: CATSRPIQGSTEAFF. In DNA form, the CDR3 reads TGTGCCACCAGCAGACCTATTCAAGGAAGCACTGAAGCTTTCTTT.